This T cell receptor (beta chain) was captured by sequencing in a study of vaccination effects on CD4 cells after COVID-19. This clone came up once. Antigen unknown. Using viral peptide pools, the ViraFEST assay grew out antigen-specific CD4+ T cells prior to sequencing. Following a roughly 9-day culture, CD4+ T cells were purified. Sometime from March through December 2020, the person acquired a SARS-CoV-2 infection that PCR confirmed. Germline V gene data show CDR1 as MRHNA and CDR2 as SNTAGT. CDR3 length equals 16 residues. Trimming took 7 bases from V and 3 from J, leaving 19 bases between them. The data were produced by immunoSEQ multiplex PCR, yet TCRdb's version contains in-frame clones alone and is incomplete. The table shows under 55,000 clones, with around 75% occurring only once.

The V gene is TRBV6-4, the J gene TRBJ2-1; D is possibly TRBD1 (5 bases). Specimen: CD4+ T cells from PBMCs cultured with a peptide pool, collected before COVID-19 vaccination. The origin of this receptor is a human donor who had a prior SARS-CoV-2 infection. The CDR3 protein is CASTTRQGVGYNEQFF. CDR3 sequence (DNA): TGTGCCAGCACGACTCGTCAGGGTGTCGGCTACAATGAGCAGTTCTTC.